These 27 T cell receptor beta chains originate from one sample sequenced in a study of T cell responses to AZD1222 COVID-19 vaccine. Assay: immunoSEQ multiplex PCR; the TCRdb copy retains only in-frame clones and omits some. The sample lists fewer than 90,000 clones; 70% to 90% were seen once. The sequences come from peripheral blood, collected on day 0 of AZD1222 vaccination. The source of these receptors is an adult in good health.

Comments on this clone: One end of the junction fails to match germline, which may point to a read error. V and J are TRBV2 and TRBJ2-7; no clear D gene. The CDR3 runs 10 residues. The germline CDR1 and CDR2 sequences are SNHLY and FYNNEI. The CDR3 is CASSEQSKGF. CDR3 in DNA: TGTGCCAGCAGTGAACAAAGTAAGGGCTTC. Supplemented by reference TRBV2 and TRBJ2-7, the full variable domain reads EPEVTQTPSHQVTQMGQEVILRCVPISNHLYFYWYRQILGQKVEFLVSFYNNEISEKSEIFDDQFSVERPDGSNFTLKIRSTKLEDSAMYFCASSEQSKGFGPGTRLTVT.

This chain links TRBV7-9 with TRBJ2-2; 7 positions match TRBD2. Per the germline V gene, CDR1 is SEHNR and CDR2 is FQNEAQ (reference sequence). The CDR3 has 16 residues. Unmatched junction bases numbered 6, after V lost 5 bases and J lost 0 bases. Here the CDR3 DNA reads TGTGCCAGCAGCCCGACTAGCAGCACGAACACCGGGGAGCTGTTTTTT. This gives the protein CASSPTSSTNTGELFF.

The chain has TRBV2 and TRBJ2-7; 8 bases align to TRBD2. The ends lost 6 bases at V and 5 bases at J; junction bases unmatched: 15. The CDR3 has 16 residues. Germline values: CDR1 SNHLY, CDR2 FYNNEI. Written as DNA, the CDR3 is TGTGCCAGCAGATTGGGGGGTAGCGGGATCGGCCACGAGCAGTACTTC. Translating gives CASRLGGSGIGHEQYF.

The chain uses TRBV28 and TRBJ2-5; TRBD2 matches 9 bases. The CDR3 runs 16 residues. Looked up from germline, CDR1 is MDHEN and CDR2 is SYDVKM. Trimming cost V 5 bases and J 5 bases; bases outside gene matches: 12. In DNA form, the CDR3 reads TGTGCCAGCAGTGAAGTAGCGGGAGAGGCGGATGAGACCCAGTACTTC. It specifies CASSEVAGEADETQYF. The entire variable domain, with the rest obtained from reference TRBV28 and TRBJ2-5, is as follows: DVKVTQSSRYLVKRTGEKVFLECVQDMDHENMFWYRQDPGLGLRLIYFSYDVKMKEKGDIPEGYSVSREKKERFSLILESASTNQTSMYLCASSEVAGEADETQYFGPGTRLLVL.

The rearrangement uses TRBV5-1 and TRBJ2-2, with a possible D match to TRBD1 (5 bases). The germline CDR1 and CDR2 sequences are SGHRS and YFSETQ. V lost 4 bases to trimming and J lost 4 bases, with 14 bases between them. The CDR3 has 15 residues. The DNA for the CDR3 is TGCGCCAGCAGCCAGGACCCTAGGGGCACCGGGGAGCTGTTTTTT. It yields the protein CASSQDPRGTGELFF. Full variable domain (rest looked up from reference TRBV5-1 and TRBJ2-2): KAGVTQTPRYLIKTRGQQVTLSCSPISGHRSVSWYQQTPGQGLQFLFEYFSETQRNKGNFPGRFSGRQFSNSRSEMNVSTLELGDSALYLCASSQDPRGTGELFFGEGSRLTVL.

V usage is TRBV7-3 and J usage is TRBJ2-7; 7 bases line up with TRBD1. CDR1 and CDR2 (germline): SGHTA, FQGTGA. V lost 5 bases to trimming and J lost 4 bases; unmatched junction nucleotides: 8. This CDR3 comprises 14 residues. The CDR3 loop reads CASSPGGSGYEQYF. Here the CDR3 DNA reads TGTGCCAGCAGCCCAGGGGGATCGGGATACGAGCAGTACTTC.

The chain links TRBV24-1 to TRBJ1-5; a possible D gene is TRBD1 (5 bases). The length of the CDR3 is 12 residues. Germline CDR1 and CDR2: KGHDR and SFDVKD. Trimming took off 9 bases at V and 8 bases at J, with 13 bases between the two ends. The CDR3, as DNA: TGTGCCACCGGGAGGGGCGCAGAGCCCCAGCATTTT. This sequence encodes CATGRGAEPQHF.

This chain links TRBV7-9 with TRBJ1-1; D is ambiguous. This CDR3 has 12 residues. V lost 7 bases to trimming and J lost 0 bases, with 6 bases between them. Germline CDR1 is SEHNR and CDR2 is FQNEAQ (reference sequence). As DNA, the CDR3 is TGTGCCAGCATGGGAGTGAACACTGAAGCTTTCTTT. It yields the protein CASMGVNTEAFF.

This chain uses TRBV5-1 with TRBJ2-6; 7 bases line up with TRBD1. The CDR3 extends over 17 amino acids. The junction had 3 bases not matched to a gene; V was cut back by 0 bases and J by 0 bases. Germline V gene data show CDR1 as SGHRS and CDR2 as YFSETQ. In nucleotides, the CDR3 is TGCGCCAGCAGCTTGGAAGGGGGCCGCTCTGGGGCCAACGTCCTGACTTTC. Translating it yields CASSLEGGRSGANVLTF. Full variable domain (rest looked up from reference TRBV5-1 and TRBJ2-6): KAGVTQTPRYLIKTRGQQVTLSCSPISGHRSVSWYQQTPGQGLQFLFEYFSETQRNKGNFPGRFSGRQFSNSRSEMNVSTLELGDSALYLCASSLEGGRSGANVLTFGAGSRLTVL.

This rearrangement joins TRBV7-2 to TRBJ2-3; D might be TRBD1 (5 bases). Trimming removed 2 bases from V and 1 base from J, with 16 bases in between. Germline V gene data show CDR1 as SGHTA and CDR2 as FQGNSA. This CDR3 contains 17 residues. In DNA form, the CDR3 reads TGTGCCAGCAGCTTATTTGGCAGGGCGGTTGGCACAGATACGCAGTATTTT. Translated, it gives CASSLFGRAVGTDTQYF.

The V gene is TRBV7-9, the J gene TRBJ1-4, with D uncertain. Germline loops: CDR1 SEHNR, CDR2 FQNEAQ (reference sequence). This CDR3 has 16 amino acids. Trimming removed 1 base from V and 5 bases from J, with 14 bases in between. CDR3 in amino acids: CASSLVGSRLNEKLFF. DNA for the CDR3: TGTGCCAGCAGCTTAGTCGGCAGCCGATTAAATGAAAAACTGTTTTTT.

The chain links TRBV7-9 to TRBJ1-6; 7 nucleotides line up with TRBD1. Trimming removed 1 base from V and 9 bases from J; junction bases left unmatched: 6. The V gene's germline CDR1 is SEHNR and CDR2 FQNEAQ (reference sequence). The CDR3 contains 15 residues. CDR3 in amino acids: CASSLGGGAVSPLHF. The CDR3 DNA sequence: TGTGCCAGCAGCTTAGGAGGGGGCGCGGTTTCACCCCTCCACTTT.

V and J are TRBV3-1 (or the pseudogene TRBV3-2) and TRBJ2-1, with D perhaps matching TRBD1 or TRBD2 (6 bases each). CDR3 length: 15 residues. CDR1 and CDR2 (germline): LGHDT, YNNKEL (reference sequence). V shed 4 bases and J shed 6 bases, with 16 bases lying between them. CDR3 sequence reads: CASSLTEGGTNEQFF. CDR3 sequence (DNA): TGTGCCAGCAGCCTCACCGAGGGGGGAACCAATGAGCAGTTCTTC.

The V call is TRBV5-1, the J call TRBJ1-4; D gene uncertain. There are 15 residues in the CDR3. Trimming removed 3 bases from V and 8 bases from J, with 17 bases in between. CDR1 and CDR2 from the germline V gene are SGHRS and YFSETQ. The CDR3 protein is CASSSSGSYGEKLFF. CDR3 nucleotides: TGCGCCAGCAGCTCCTCCGGGAGCTATGGGGAAAAACTGTTTTTT.

The V gene is TRBV6-5, the J gene TRBJ2-7; D is perhaps TRBD1 (6 bases). Germline V gives CDR1 MNHEY, CDR2 SVGAGI. V was shortened by 6 bases and J by 3 bases, with 18 bases between the two germline ends. The length of the CDR3 is 15 residues. CDR3 in amino acids: CASRRTADLSYEQYF. The CDR3 DNA reads TGTGCCAGCAGAAGGACAGCCGATTTGAGCTACGAGCAGTACTTC.

A single count supports this clone. The chain is built from TRBV18 and TRBJ2-5; 10 bases agree with TRBD2. The CDR3 has 16 residues. Germline V gives CDR1 KGHSH, CDR2 LQKENI. The junction had 7 bases not matched to a gene; V was cut back by 3 bases and J by 3 bases. For the CDR3, the DNA is TGTGCCAGCTCACCTAGGACAGCGGGGGGGAAAGAGACCCAGTACTTC. Protein product: CASSPRTAGGKETQYF. Full variable domain (missing parts from reference TRBV18 and TRBJ2-5): NAGVMQNPRHLVRRRGQEARLRCSPMKGHSHVYWYRQLPEEGLKFMVYLQKENIIDESGMPKERFSAEFPKEGPSILRIQQVVRGDSAAYFCASSPRTAGGKETQYFGPGTRLLVL.

The V call is TRBV6-5, the J call TRBJ1-2; maybe TRBD1 (5 bases). The ends were cut back, 5 bases at V and 6 bases at J, with 10 bases in the middle. The germline V gene encodes CDR1 MNHEY and CDR2 SVGAGI. The CDR3 spans 12 residues. The CDR3 nucleotides are TGTGCCAGCAGTCGGACACGGGATGGCTACACCTTC. Protein sequence: CASSRTRDGYTF.

J is TRBJ2-7 and V is TRBV19; either TRBD1 or TRBD2 may fit D (6 bases each). Trimming took off 3 bases at V and 0 bases at J, with 15 bases between the two ends. Germline V gene sequence: CDR1 LNHDA, CDR2 SQIVND (reference sequence). This CDR3 has 16 residues. The CDR3 region has the DNA TGTGCCAGTAGTATCGGGGGCCGGGACTTCTCCTACGAGCAGTACTTC. Its translation is CASSIGGRDFSYEQYF.

V gene TRBV12-3 or TRBV12-4 combines with J gene TRBJ2-3; no clear D. The CDR3 has 13 residues. Trimming took off 6 bases at V and 1 base at J, with 8 bases between the two ends. The CDR3 is CASSEDGTDTQYF. The CDR3 DNA reads as TGTGCCAGCAGCGAGGATGGCACAGATACGCAGTATTTT.

The genes are TRBV1 and TRBJ2-5. TRBV1 is labeled a pseudogene. This CDR3 has 11 amino acids. The CDR3 DNA reads TGCACCAGCCTGGACCGGGAGACCCAGTACTTC. It yields the protein CTSLDRETQYF.

The chain couples TRBV21-1 to TRBJ2-6; no check of the table's D call, TRBD1, against the DNA was made. TRBV21-1 is reported as a pseudogene. CDR3 size: 19 residues. CDR3 in amino acids: CASSNSGQVKGSGANVLTF. CDR3 DNA sequence: TGTGCCAGCAGCAACTCTGGACAGGTTAAGGGCTCTGGGGCCAACGTCCTGACTTTC.

J is TRBJ1-6 and V is TRBV6-6, with 9 bases that match TRBD1. Germline lookup yields CDR1 MNHNY and CDR2 SVGAGI (reference sequence). J gave up 11 bases and V 0 bases, and 8 bases lay outside the gene matches. The CDR3 has 16 residues. The CDR3 protein is CASSYSTGQGIPPLHF. CDR3 sequence (DNA): TGTGCCAGCAGTTACTCCACCGGACAGGGGATCCCACCCCTCCACTTT.

A single count supports this clone. This chain uses TRBV5-1 with TRBJ2-3, with D possibly TRBD2 on 6 matching bases. CDR3 size: 15 residues. Trimming cost V 0 bases and J 0 bases, with 8 bases left between them. Germline V CDR1 and CDR2: SGHRS, YFSETQ. The CDR3 loop is CASSLDGTSTDTQYF. DNA of the CDR3: TGCGCCAGCAGCTTGGATGGGACTAGCACAGATACGCAGTATTTT.

This chain joins TRBV2 and TRBJ2-5; D call uncertain. The V end was cut by 6 bases, the J end by 5 bases, with 7 bases between. In germline, CDR1 is SNHLY, CDR2 FYNNEI. The CDR3 consists of 11 residues. CDR3 sequence: CASSPLETQYF. DNA of the CDR3: TGTGCCAGCAGCCCTCTGGAGACCCAGTACTTC.

Details on this clone: The junction departs from germline at one end; a sequencing error may be responsible. The rearrangement uses TRBV7-7 and TRBJ2-7; 9 bases line up with TRBD1. The germline gives CDR1 SSHAT, CDR2 FNYEAQ (reference sequence). The CDR3 covers 14 residues. CDR3 loop: CASSLGTGPYEQYF. The CDR3 DNA sequence: TGTGCTAGCAGCTTAGGGACAGGGCCATACGAGCAGTACTTC. Looking up the rest from reference TRBV7-7 and TRBJ2-7 gives the full variable domain: GAGVSQSPRYKVTKRGQDVTLRCDPISSHATLYWYQQALGQGPEFLTYFNYEAQPDKSGLPSDRFSAERPEGSISTLTIQRTEQRDSAMYRCASSLGTGPYEQYFGPGTRLTVT.

The chain combines TRBV11-2 with TRBJ2-1; 7 bases are a match to TRBD1. The CDR3 is 13 amino acids. CDR1 is SGHAT and CDR2 is FQNNGV in the germline V gene. After removal of 5 bases from V and 10 bases from J, the junction contained 8 bases not matched to a gene. The chain's CDR3 is CASSRDRDTEQFF. CDR3 DNA: TGTGCCAGCAGCAGAGACAGGGACACCGAGCAGTTCTTC.

CDR3 DNA sequence: TGTGCCAGCAGCAAAAGACGCACAGGCCGGGGGGTGAACACTGAAGCTTTCTTT. It encodes CASSKRRTGRGVNTEAFF. The V and J genes are TRBV21-1 and TRBJ1-1. TRBV21-1 is designated a pseudogene. This CDR3 contains 18 residues.